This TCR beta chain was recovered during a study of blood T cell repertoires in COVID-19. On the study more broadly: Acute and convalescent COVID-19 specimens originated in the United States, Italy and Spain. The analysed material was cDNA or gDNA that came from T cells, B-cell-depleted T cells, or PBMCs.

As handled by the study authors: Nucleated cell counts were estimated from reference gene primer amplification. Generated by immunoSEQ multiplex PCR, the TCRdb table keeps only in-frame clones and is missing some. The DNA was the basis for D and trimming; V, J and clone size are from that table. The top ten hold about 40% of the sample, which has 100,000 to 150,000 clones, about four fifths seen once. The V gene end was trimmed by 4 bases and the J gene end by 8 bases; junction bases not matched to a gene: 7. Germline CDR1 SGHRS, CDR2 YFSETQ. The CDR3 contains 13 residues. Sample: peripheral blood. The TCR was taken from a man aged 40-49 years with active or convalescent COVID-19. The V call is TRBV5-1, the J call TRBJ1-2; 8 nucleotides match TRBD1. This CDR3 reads CASSQTGGPGYTF. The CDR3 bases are TGCGCCAGCAGCCAAACAGGGGGGCCCGGCTACACCTTC.